Each of the 25 T cell receptor beta chains below was sequenced from the same sample in a study of cytomegalovirus exposure and HLA in healthy donors. A multiplex PCR was run with 60 Vbeta primers and 13 Jbeta primers. Here immunoSEQ multiplex PCR was the method, and the copy in TCRdb shows in-frame clones only, minus some. In the table there are fewer than 150,000 clones, around 70% of which are singletons. What was sequenced was PBMCs. Source of these receptors: a man aged 25-45 years in good health and CMV-seronegative.

This sequence joins TRBV5-6 and TRBJ2-7, with 8 bases lining up with TRBD1. V trimming: 9 bases; J trimming: 2 bases; junction bases outside the gene matches: 4. CDR3 length: 12 amino acids. The germline V gene has CDR1 SGHDT and CDR2 YYEEEE. The CDR3 reads CATGQGAYEQYF. Here the CDR3 DNA reads TGTGCCACTGGACAGGGCGCCTACGAGCAGTACTTC.

In this sample, this clone turned up once. The genes are TRBV4-2 and TRBJ2-1; 9 positions match TRBD2. The CDR3 totals 19 residues. V lost 4 bases to trimming and J lost 9 bases; unmatched junction nucleotides: 22. Germline V gene sequence: CDR1 LGHNA, CDR2 YNFKEQ. CDR3: CASSPRVPTSGSDKGEQFF. The CDR3 DNA is TGTGCCAGCAGCCCCCGTGTCCCCACTAGCGGGTCGGACAAGGGTGAGCAGTTCTTC.

The rearrangement uses TRBV27 and TRBJ1-2; D is undetermined. The germline CDR1 and CDR2 sequences are MNHEY and SMNVEV (reference sequence). The CDR3 runs to 12 residues. Trimming shortened V by 6 bases and J by 4 bases, and 9 bases separated the two germline ends. The chain's CDR3 is CASRDFAYGYTF. The CDR3, as DNA: TGTGCCAGCAGGGACTTTGCCTATGGCTACACCTTC.

The rearrangement uses TRBV7-3 and TRBJ2-2, with a weak D call TRBD1 (6 bases). Trimming cost V 8 bases and J 5 bases, with 6 bases left between them. CDR3 length equals 11 residues. Germline V CDR1 and CDR2: SGHTA, FQGTGA. The CDR3 sequence is CASQGTGELFF. The CDR3 coding sequence is TGTGCCAGCCAGGGGACCGGGGAGCTGTTTTTT.

This clone was detected only once. This CDR3 is CASSDLLGGQSNEKLFF. CDR3 DNA sequence: TGCGCCAGCAGTGACCTGTTGGGGGGACAGTCTAATGAAAAACTGTTTTTT. The rearrangement links TRBV10-2 to TRBJ1-4, with TRBD1 identical over 7 bases. The junction had 10 bases not matched to a gene; V was cut back by 3 bases and J by 3 bases. CDR1 is WSHSY and CDR2 is SAAADI in the germline V gene. The CDR3 is 17 residues long.

This chain joins TRBV7-2 and TRBJ1-1; a possible D gene is TRBD1 (6 bases). CDR3 length: 14 residues. Trimming shortened V by 5 bases and J by 4 bases, and 14 bases separated the two germline ends. Germline CDR1 SGHTA, CDR2 FQGNSA. CDR3 coding DNA: TGTGCCAGCAGCCATCCTTTAGGGGGCACTGAAGCTTTCTTT. Protein: CASSHPLGGTEAFF.

J is TRBJ2-1 and V is TRBV7-3; TRBD2 might be the D (5 bases). V was cut by 5 bases and J by 6 bases, with 17 bases left in between. The CDR3 spans 15 residues. Germline assignment: CDR1 SGHTA and CDR2 FQGTGA. CDR3 amino acids: CASSQGAARGNEQFF. CDR3 bases: TGTGCCAGCAGCCAAGGAGCGGCGAGAGGCAATGAGCAGTTCTTC.

The chain employs TRBV28 and TRBJ2-7; the match to TRBD1 covers 9 bases. This CDR3 spans 15 amino acids. With 5 bases clipped from V and 0 bases from J, the junction kept 5 bases outside the gene matches. CDR1 is MDHEN and CDR2 is SYDVKM in the germline V gene. The CDR3 sequence is CASSPPGQGSYEQYF. Written as DNA, the CDR3 is TGTGCCAGCAGTCCCCCGGGACAGGGCTCCTACGAGCAGTACTTC.

This sequence joins TRBV7-2 and TRBJ2-7; 9 nucleotides match TRBD1. CDR1 is SGHTA, CDR2 FQGNSA, per germline. V dropped 5 bases and J dropped 2; count of bases not matched to a gene: 4. The CDR3 consists of 14 residues. CDR3 coding DNA: TGTGCCAGCAGCGGGGACAGGGCTACCTACGAGCAGTACTTC. Translation: CASSGDRATYEQYF. The full variable domain, in which reference TRBV7-2 and TRBJ2-7 provide the parts outside the CDR3, is GAGVSQSPSNKVTEKGKDVELRCDPISGHTALYWYRQSLGQGLEFLIYFQGNSAPDKSGLPSDRFSAERTGGSVSTLTIQRTQQEDSAVYLCASSGDRATYEQYFGPGTRLTVT.

J is TRBJ2-5 and V is TRBV29-1; 9 bases fit TRBD1. Losses at the gene ends were 8 bases for V and 4 bases for J; bases not matched to a gene: 5. The CDR3 totals 12 residues. Germline CDR1 and CDR2: SQVTM and ANQGSEA. CDR3 sequence reads: CSIRTGVETQYF. The CDR3 DNA reads as TGCAGCATTAGGACAGGGGTAGAGACCCAGTACTTC.

The V call is TRBV6-1, the J call TRBJ2-3; D might be TRBD1 (6 bases). V lost 10 bases, J lost 5 bases, and 22 bases lay in between. This CDR3 has 15 residues. Germline V lookup: CDR1 MNHNS, CDR2 SASEGT. The CDR3 reads CATQGLLGIIDTQYF. The CDR3, as DNA: TGTGCCACCCAGGGGCTTTTGGGGATAATAGATACGCAGTATTTT.

This rearrangement joins TRBV25-1 to TRBJ2-2; 7 positions match TRBD1. This CDR3 region has 16 residues. J was trimmed by 4 bases and V by 5 bases; bases with no gene match: 10. Germline V gene sequence: CDR1 MGHDK, CDR2 SYGVNS. The DNA for the CDR3 is TGTGCCAGCAGTCCGGCTAGGGGGCGAGGCACCGGGGAGCTGTTTTTT. Encoded protein: CASSPARGRGTGELFF.

The genes are TRBV6-5 and TRBJ2-7, with 8 bases fitting TRBD1. Trimming at V came to 4 bases and at J to 0 bases, leaving 8 bases not matched to a gene. The CDR3 runs to 16 residues. Germline V gene sequence: CDR1 MNHEY, CDR2 SVGAGI. The CDR3 spells CASSSIRQGTSYEQYF. CDR3 in DNA: TGTGCCAGCAGTTCCATCAGACAGGGGACCTCCTACGAGCAGTACTTC.

V usage is TRBV5-6 and J usage is TRBJ1-1; D call uncertain. Between the trimmed V and J ends, which lost 0 bases and 5 bases, there was a span of 11 bases. The CDR3 consists of 14 residues. CDR1 SGHDT and CDR2 YYEEEE come from the germline V gene. The CDR3 protein is CASSLGAIGTEAFF. In DNA, the CDR3 is TGTGCCAGCAGCTTGGGCGCTATCGGGACTGAAGCTTTCTTT.

This chain's CDR3 is CASSPVRDSLFYEQYF. CDR3 nucleotides: TGTGCCAGCAGTCCAGTCCGGGACAGCCTATTTTACGAGCAGTACTTC. The chain has TRBV25-1 and TRBJ2-7; TRBD1 aligns across 7 bases. The trim removed 5 bases at V and 4 bases at J, leaving 14 bases unmatched. Germline values: CDR1 MGHDK, CDR2 SYGVNS. The CDR3 has 16 residues.

CDR3 coding DNA: TGTGCCAGCAGTCTGCCCCCCGGGACACTCTATGGCTACACCTTC. Translating it yields CASSLPPGTLYGYTF. J is TRBJ1-2 and V is TRBV28; possible D gene TRBD1, 6 bases. Trimming shortened V by 5 bases and J by 4 bases, and 17 bases separated the two germline ends. Germline V CDR1 and CDR2: MDHEN, SYDVKM. The CDR3 is made up of 15 amino acids.

The J gene is TRBJ2-2, the V gene TRBV10-2, with 11 bases aligning to TRBD2. Per germline, CDR1 WSHSY and CDR2 SAAADI. Trimming at V came to 2 bases and at J to 3 bases, leaving 11 bases not matched to a gene. The CDR3 is 19 residues long. CDR3 region: CASSEALAGVVGDTGELFF. The CDR3 DNA reads as TGCGCCAGCAGTGAGGCACTAGCGGGAGTGGTCGGGGACACCGGGGAGCTGTTTTTT.

The chain employs TRBV19 and TRBJ2-7, with 11 bases that match TRBD1. The CDR3 spans 14 residues. V lost 6 bases and J lost 6; bases outside the gene matches: 7. CDR1 is LNHDA, CDR2 SQIVND, per germline (reference sequence). In DNA, the CDR3 is TGTGCCAGTAGCAGGGACAGGGGGTCTTTCGAGCAGTACTTC. Residues: CASSRDRGSFEQYF.

This clone was detected only a few times. This rearrangement joins TRBV6-5 to TRBJ1-1; D is uncertain. Per germline, CDR1 MNHEY and CDR2 SVGAGI. The V gene lost 6 bases and the J gene lost 3 bases, with 5 bases spanning the gap. The length of the CDR3 is 11 residues. As DNA, the CDR3 is TGTGCCAGCAGCTCAGACACTGAAGCTTTCTTT. It yields the protein CASSSDTEAFF.

The V call is TRBV5-1, the J call TRBJ1-4, with 11 bases matching TRBD1. The V segment lost 4 bases and the J segment 8 bases; nucleotides outside the gene matches: 4. Germline V gene data show CDR1 as SGHRS and CDR2 as YFSETQ. This CDR3 comprises 14 residues. The CDR3 is CASSRTGGREKLFF. CDR3 in DNA: TGCGCCAGCAGCCGGACAGGGGGCAGAGAAAAACTGTTTTTT.

J is TRBJ2-5 and V is TRBV6-1; tentatively, D is TRBD1 (6 bases). Trimming took off 6 bases at V and 3 bases at J, with 14 bases between the two ends. CDR1 MNHNS and CDR2 SASEGT come from the germline V gene. CDR3 length: 14 amino acids. The CDR3 nucleotides read TGTGCCAGCAGGGCCGGGACAAGGAAAGAGACCCAGTACTTC. It translates to CASRAGTRKETQYF.

This chain joins TRBV27 and TRBJ2-7; perhaps TRBD2 as D (5 bases). CDR1 and CDR2 (germline): MNHEY, SMNVEV (reference sequence). Between the trimmed V and J ends, which lost 2 bases and 0 bases, there was a span of 8 bases. This CDR3 spans 14 amino acids. CDR3 coding DNA: TGTGCCAGCAGTTTACTCGGGGACTCCTACGAGCAGTACTTC. Translated: CASSLLGDSYEQYF.

This rearrangement joins TRBV29-1 to TRBJ1-4; no clear D. Germline values: CDR1 SQVTM, CDR2 ANQGSEA. The CDR3 loop spans 9 amino acids. The V and J ends lost 7 bases and 8 bases respectively, with 5 bases between them. Written as DNA, the CDR3 is TGCAGCGCACAAGAAAAACTGTTTTTT. It codes for CSAQEKLFF.

V usage is TRBV11-1 and J usage is TRBJ2-1; 14 bases line up with TRBD2. CDR1 and CDR2 (germline): SGHAT, FQDESV (reference sequence). The CDR3 consists of 15 residues. V lost 4 bases to trimming and J lost 10 bases; unmatched junction nucleotides: 6. CDR3 bases: TGTGCCAGCAGCTCCGGACTAGCGGGGGGAAGAGAGCAGTTCTTC. Translation gives CASSSGLAGGREQFF.

The chain uses TRBV7-2 and TRBJ2-3; TRBD1 might be the D (6 bases). V was shortened by 1 base and J by 1 base, with 9 bases between the two germline ends. Germline CDR1 reads SGHTA; CDR2 reads FQGNSA. The CDR3 is 15 residues long. In nucleotides, the CDR3 is TGTGCCAGCAGCTTAGGACCAGGGGGCACAGATACGCAGTATTTT. Its protein is CASSLGPGGTDTQYF.